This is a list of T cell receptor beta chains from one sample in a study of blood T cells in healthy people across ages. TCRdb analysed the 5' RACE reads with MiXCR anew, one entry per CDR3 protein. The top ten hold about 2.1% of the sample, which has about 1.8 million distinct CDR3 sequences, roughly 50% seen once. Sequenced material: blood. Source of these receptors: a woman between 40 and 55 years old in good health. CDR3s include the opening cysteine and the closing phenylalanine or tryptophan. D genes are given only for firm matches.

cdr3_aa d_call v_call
CASSPLPDRVADTQYF TRBD1 TRBV18
CASSPKTSGYNEQFF TRBD2 TRBV5-1
CSVPGLAGYNEQFF TRBD2 TRBV29-1
CASSSPQTFPNEKLFF . TRBV12-3/TRBV12-4
CASSPSPADTQYF . TRBV18
CASSLSQGGYGYTF TRBD1 TRBV27
CSAGGQGEHYGYTF TRBD1 TRBV20-1
CASSLFVGRAQDTQYF . TRBV5-6
CSASTGTTNLEQYF TRBD2 TRBV20-1
CASSPGEDARSYEQYF . TRBV18
CSARMGSGEKTQYF TRBD2 TRBV20-1
CASRTSGLNILYF TRBD2 TRBV12-3/TRBV12-4
CASSATGTGLKTQYF TRBD1 TRBV7-2
CSVVPGRNTEAFF . TRBV29-1
CASSLGASGGYNEQFF TRBD2 TRBV5-1
CASSQGGDSGTQYF . TRBV7-9